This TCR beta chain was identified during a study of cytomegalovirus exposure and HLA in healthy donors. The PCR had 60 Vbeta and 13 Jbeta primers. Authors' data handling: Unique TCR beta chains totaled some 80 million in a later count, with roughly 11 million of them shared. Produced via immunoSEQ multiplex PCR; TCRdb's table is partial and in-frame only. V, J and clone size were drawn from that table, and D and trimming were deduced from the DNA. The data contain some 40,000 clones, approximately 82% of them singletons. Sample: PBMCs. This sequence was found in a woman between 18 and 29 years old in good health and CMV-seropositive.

CDR3 sequence (DNA): TGCGCCAGCAGCCTAGGGACAATTTACAATGAGCAGTTCTTC. Its translation: CASSLGTIYNEQFF. The chain has TRBV4-3 and TRBJ2-1; D might be TRBD1 (6 bases). CDR1 and CDR2 (germline): LGHNA, YSLEER. Between the trimmed V and J ends, which lost 4 bases and 4 bases, there was a span of 11 bases. The CDR3 is made up of 14 amino acids.